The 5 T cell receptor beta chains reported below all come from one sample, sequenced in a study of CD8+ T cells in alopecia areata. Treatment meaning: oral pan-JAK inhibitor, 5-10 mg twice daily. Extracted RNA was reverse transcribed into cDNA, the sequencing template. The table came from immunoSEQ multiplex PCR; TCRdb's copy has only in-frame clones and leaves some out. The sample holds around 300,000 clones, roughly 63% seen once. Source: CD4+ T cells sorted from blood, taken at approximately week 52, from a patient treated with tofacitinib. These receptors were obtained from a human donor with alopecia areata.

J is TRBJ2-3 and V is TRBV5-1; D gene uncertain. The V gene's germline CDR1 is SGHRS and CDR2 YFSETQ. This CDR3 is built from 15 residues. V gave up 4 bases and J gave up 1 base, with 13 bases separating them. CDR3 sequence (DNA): TGCGCCAGCAGCGACGGAGTCCCGGGCACAGATACGCAGTATTTT. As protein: CASSDGVPGTDTQYF.

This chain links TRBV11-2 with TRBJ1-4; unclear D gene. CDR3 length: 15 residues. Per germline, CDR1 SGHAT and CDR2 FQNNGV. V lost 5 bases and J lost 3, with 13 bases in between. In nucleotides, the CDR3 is TGTGCCAGCAGCCCCGGCGGGCGGGCTAATGAAAAACTGTTTTTT. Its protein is CASSPGGRANEKLFF.

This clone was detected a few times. CDR3 loop: CASGTVIASMKPQHF. In DNA, the CDR3 is TGTGCTAGTGGCACCGTCATTGCCTCTATGAAACCCCAGCATTTT. V usage is TRBV12-5 and J usage is TRBJ1-5, with unresolved D. Germline V CDR1 and CDR2: LGHNT, FRNRAP. The V end was cut by 6 bases, the J end by 10 bases, with 22 bases between. CDR3 size: 15 residues. The variable domain in full, with the rest retrieved from reference TRBV12-5 and TRBJ1-5, is DARVTQTPRHKVTEMGQEVTMRCQPILGHNTVFWYRQTMMQGLELLAYFRNRAPLDDSGMPKDRFSAEMPDATLATLKIQPSEPRDSAVYFCASGTVIASMKPQHFGDGTRLSIL.

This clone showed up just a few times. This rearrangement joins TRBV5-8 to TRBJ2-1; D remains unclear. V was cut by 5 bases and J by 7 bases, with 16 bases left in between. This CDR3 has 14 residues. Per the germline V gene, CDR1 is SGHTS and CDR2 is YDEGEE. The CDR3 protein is CASRPGLILNEQFF. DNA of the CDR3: TGTGCCAGCAGACCGGGCCTGATACTGAATGAGCAGTTCTTC. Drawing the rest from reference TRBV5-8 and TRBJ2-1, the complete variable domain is EAGVTQSPTHLIKTRGQQATLRCSPISGHTSVYWYQQALGLGLQFLLWYDEGEERNRGNFPPRFSGRQFPNYSSELNVNALELEDSALYLCASRPGLILNEQFFGPGTRLTVL.

The CDR3 coding sequence is TGCAGCGTTGAAGATACTTCCTACAATGAGCAGTTCTTC. Protein product: CSVEDTSYNEQFF. The chain links TRBV29-1 to TRBJ2-1, with D unresolved. This CDR3 region has 13 residues. CDR1 and CDR2 from the germline V gene are SQVTM and ANQGSEA. V was shortened by 0 bases and J by 1 base, with 4 bases between the two germline ends.